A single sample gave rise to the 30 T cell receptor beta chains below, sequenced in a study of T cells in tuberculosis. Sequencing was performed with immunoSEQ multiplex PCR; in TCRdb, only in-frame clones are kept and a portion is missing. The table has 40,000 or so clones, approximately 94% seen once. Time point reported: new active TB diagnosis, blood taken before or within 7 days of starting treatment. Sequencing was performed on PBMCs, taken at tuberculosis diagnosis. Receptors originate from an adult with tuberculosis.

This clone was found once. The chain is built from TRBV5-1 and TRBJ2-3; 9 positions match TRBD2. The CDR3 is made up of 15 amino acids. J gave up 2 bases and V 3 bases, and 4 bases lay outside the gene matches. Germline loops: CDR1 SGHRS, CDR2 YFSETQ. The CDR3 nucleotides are TGCGCCAGCAGCTCCGTAGCGGGGGACACAGATACGCAGTATTTT. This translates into CASSSVAGDTDTQYF.

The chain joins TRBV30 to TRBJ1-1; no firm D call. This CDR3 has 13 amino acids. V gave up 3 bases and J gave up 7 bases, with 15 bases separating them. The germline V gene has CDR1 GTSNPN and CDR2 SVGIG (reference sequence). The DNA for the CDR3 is TGTGCCTGGAGACCACGGGGAAAGAGTGAAGCTTTCTTT. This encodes CAWRPRGKSEAFF. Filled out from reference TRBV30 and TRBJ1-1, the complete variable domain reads SQTIHQWPATLVQPVGSPLSLECTVEGTSNPNLYWYRQAAGRGLQLLFYSVGIGQISSEVPQNLSASRPQDRQFILSSKKLLLSDSGFYLCAWRPRGKSEAFFGQGTRLTVV.

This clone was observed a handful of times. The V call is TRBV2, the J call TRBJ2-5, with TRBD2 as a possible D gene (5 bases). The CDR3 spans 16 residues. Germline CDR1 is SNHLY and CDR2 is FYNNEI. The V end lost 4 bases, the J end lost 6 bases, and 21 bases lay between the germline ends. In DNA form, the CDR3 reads TGTGCCAGCAGTGGGCGTAGGGAGCGGCGCGGCAAGACCCAGTACTTC. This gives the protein CASSGRRERRGKTQYF.

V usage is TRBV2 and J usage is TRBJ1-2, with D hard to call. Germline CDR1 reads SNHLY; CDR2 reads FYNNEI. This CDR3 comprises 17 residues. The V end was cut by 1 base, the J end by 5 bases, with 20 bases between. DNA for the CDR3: TGTGCCAGCAGTGAAGGTGTCTGGGAGCTTATGGGGTATGGCTACACCTTC. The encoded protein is CASSEGVWELMGYGYTF.

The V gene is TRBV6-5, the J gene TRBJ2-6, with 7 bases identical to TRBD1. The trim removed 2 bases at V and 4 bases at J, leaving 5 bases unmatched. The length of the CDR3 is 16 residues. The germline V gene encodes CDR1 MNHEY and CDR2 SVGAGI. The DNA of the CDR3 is TGTGCCAGCAGTTACCTGACAGGGTCCGGGGCCAACGTCCTGACTTTC. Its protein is CASSYLTGSGANVLTF.

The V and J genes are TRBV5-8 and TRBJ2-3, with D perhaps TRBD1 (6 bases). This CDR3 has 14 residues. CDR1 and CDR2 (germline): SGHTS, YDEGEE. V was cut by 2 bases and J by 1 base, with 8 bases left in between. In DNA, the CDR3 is TGTGCCAGCAGCTTAGCAGGGGGCACAGATACGCAGTATTTT. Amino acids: CASSLAGGTDTQYF.

CDR3 residues: CASGGLALHEQYF. CDR3 DNA: TGTGCCAGCGGGGGGTTGGCTCTACACGAGCAGTACTTC. This rearrangement joins TRBV6-5 to TRBJ2-7; weak D call: TRBD2 (6 bases). Trimming cost V 8 bases and J 5 bases, with 16 bases left between them. CDR1 is MNHEY, CDR2 SVGAGI, per germline. The length of the CDR3 is 13 residues.

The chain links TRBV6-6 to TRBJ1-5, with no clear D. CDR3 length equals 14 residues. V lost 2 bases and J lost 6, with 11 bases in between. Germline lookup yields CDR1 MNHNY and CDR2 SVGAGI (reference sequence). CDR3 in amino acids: CASSYGNRGQPQHF. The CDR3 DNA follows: TGTGCCAGCAGTTACGGTAATCGGGGTCAGCCCCAGCATTTT.

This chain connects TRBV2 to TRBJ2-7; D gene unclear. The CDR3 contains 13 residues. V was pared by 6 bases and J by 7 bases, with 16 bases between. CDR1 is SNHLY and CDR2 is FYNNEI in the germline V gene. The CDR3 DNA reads TGTGCCAGCAGGTCCCACTCCCGAATGGAGCAGTACTTC. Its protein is CASRSHSRMEQYF.

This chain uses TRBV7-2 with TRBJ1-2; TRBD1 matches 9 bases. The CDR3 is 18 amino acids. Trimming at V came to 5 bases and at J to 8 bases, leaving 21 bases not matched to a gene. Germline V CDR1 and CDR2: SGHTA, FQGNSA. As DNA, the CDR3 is TGTGCCAGCAGCCGAGTCAGATACGATTGGACAGGGGCCCTAGGCTACACCTTC. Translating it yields CASSRVRYDWTGALGYTF.

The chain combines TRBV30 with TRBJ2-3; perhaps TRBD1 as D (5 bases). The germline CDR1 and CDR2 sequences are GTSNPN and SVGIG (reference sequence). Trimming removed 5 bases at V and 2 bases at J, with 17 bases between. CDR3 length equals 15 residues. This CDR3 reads CAWLGARRDTDTQYF. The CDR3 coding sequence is TGTGCCTGGCTAGGGGCTCGCCGTGACACAGATACGCAGTATTTT.

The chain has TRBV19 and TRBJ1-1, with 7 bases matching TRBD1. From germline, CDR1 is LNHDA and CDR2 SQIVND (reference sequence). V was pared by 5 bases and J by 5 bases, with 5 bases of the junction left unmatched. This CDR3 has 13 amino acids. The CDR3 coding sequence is TGTGCCAGTAGTGACAGGGTACGTACTGAAGCTTTCTTT. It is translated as CASSDRVRTEAFF.

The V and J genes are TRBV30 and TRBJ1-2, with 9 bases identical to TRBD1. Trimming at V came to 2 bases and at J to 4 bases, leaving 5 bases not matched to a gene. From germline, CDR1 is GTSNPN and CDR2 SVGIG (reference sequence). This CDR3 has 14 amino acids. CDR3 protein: CAWSPDRGVYGYTF. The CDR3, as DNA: TGTGCCTGGAGTCCAGACAGGGGGGTCTATGGCTACACCTTC.

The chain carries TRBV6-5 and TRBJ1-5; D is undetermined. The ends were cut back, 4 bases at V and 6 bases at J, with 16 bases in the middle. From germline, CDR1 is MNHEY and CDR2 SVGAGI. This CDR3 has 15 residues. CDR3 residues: CASSSTYRDGQPQHF. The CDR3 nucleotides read TGTGCCAGCAGTTCGACTTACCGCGACGGTCAGCCCCAGCATTTT.

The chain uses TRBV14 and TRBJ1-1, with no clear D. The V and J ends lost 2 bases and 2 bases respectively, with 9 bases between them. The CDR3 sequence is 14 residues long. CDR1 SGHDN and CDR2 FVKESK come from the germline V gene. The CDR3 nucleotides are TGTGCCAGCAGCCAACCCTCTATTAACACTGAAGCTTTCTTT. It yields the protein CASSQPSINTEAFF.

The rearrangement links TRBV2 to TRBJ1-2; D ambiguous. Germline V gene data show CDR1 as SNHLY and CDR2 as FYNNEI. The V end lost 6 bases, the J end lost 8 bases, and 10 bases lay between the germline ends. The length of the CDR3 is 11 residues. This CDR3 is CASRDFGGYTF. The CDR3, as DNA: TGTGCCAGCAGAGACTTCGGGGGCTACACCTTC.

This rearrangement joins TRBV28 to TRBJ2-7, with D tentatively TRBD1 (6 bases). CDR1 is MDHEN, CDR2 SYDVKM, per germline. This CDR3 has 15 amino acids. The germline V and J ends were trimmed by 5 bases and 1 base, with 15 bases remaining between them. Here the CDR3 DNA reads TGTGCCAGCAGTCTTACAGGGCCCGGTTCCTACGAGCAGTACTTC. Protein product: CASSLTGPGSYEQYF.

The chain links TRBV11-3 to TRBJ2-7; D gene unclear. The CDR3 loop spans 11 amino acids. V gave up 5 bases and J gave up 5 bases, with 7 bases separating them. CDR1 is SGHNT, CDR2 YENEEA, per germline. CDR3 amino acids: CASSARDEQYF. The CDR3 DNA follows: TGTGCCAGCAGCGCCCGGGACGAGCAGTACTTC.

CDR3 nucleotides: TGTGCCACCAATTCTGACAGGGGGCTCTACGAGCAGTACTTC. The encoded protein is CATNSDRGLYEQYF. The chain couples TRBV6-1 to TRBJ2-7; TRBD1 agrees at 10 bases. The CDR3 sequence is 14 residues long. J gave up 3 bases and V 10 bases, and 9 bases lay outside the gene matches. Germline V gives CDR1 MNHNS, CDR2 SASEGT.

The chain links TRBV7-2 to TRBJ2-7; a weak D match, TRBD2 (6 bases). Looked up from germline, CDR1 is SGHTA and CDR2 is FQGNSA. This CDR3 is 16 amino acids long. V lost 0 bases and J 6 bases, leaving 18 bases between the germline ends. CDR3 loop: CASSLAWRDPYAEQYF. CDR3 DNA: TGTGCCAGCAGCTTAGCTTGGCGGGACCCCTACGCCGAGCAGTACTTC.

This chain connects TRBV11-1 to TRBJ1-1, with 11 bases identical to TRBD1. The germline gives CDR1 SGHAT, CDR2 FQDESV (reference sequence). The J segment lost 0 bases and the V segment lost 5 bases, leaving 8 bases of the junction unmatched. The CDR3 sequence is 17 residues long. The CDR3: CASSHFRTGGLNTEAFF. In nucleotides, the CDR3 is TGTGCCAGCAGCCACTTCAGGACAGGGGGCTTGAACACTGAAGCTTTCTTT.

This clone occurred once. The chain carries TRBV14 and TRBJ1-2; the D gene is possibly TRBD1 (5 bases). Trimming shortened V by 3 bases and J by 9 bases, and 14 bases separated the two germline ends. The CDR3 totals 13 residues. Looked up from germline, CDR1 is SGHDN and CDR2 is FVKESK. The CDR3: CASSQRTIFSYTF. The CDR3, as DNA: TGTGCCAGCAGCCAGAGGACAATCTTTAGCTACACCTTC.

Written as DNA, the CDR3 is TGCGCCAGCAGTGAGTCGAACAGGCTCTATGGCTACACCTTC. Its protein product is CASSESNRLYGYTF. The genes are TRBV10-2 and TRBJ1-2, with a possible D match to TRBD1 (5 bases). Trimming shortened V by 0 bases and J by 4 bases, and 9 bases separated the two germline ends. There are 14 residues in the CDR3. CDR1 is WSHSY, CDR2 SAAADI, per germline.

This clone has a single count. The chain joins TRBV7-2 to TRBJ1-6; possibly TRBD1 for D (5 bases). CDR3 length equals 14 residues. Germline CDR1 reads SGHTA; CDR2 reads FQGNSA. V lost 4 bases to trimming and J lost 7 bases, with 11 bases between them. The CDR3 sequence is CASSSGRTNSPLHF. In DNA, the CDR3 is TGTGCCAGCAGCTCTGGACGGACAAATTCACCCCTCCACTTT.

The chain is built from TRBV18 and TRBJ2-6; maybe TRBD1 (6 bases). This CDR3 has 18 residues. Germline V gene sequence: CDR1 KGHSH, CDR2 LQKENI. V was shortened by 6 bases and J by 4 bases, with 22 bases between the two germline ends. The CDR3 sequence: CASSPWGTSDLGANVLTF. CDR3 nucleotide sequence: TGTGCCAGCTCCCCCTGGGGGACATCTGACCTAGGGGCCAACGTCCTGACTTTC.

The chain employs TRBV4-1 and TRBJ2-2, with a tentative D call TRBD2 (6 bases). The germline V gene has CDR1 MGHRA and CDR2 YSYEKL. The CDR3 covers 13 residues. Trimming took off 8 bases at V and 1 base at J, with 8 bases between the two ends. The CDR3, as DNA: TGCGCCAGCCTCGGGGGGAACACCGGGGAGCTGTTTTTT. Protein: CASLGGNTGELFF.

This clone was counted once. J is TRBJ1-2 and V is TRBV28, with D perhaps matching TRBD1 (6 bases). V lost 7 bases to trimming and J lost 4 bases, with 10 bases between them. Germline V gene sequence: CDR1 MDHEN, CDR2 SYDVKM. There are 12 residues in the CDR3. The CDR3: CASTEQGYGYTF. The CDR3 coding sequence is TGTGCCAGCACCGAACAGGGCTATGGCTACACCTTC.

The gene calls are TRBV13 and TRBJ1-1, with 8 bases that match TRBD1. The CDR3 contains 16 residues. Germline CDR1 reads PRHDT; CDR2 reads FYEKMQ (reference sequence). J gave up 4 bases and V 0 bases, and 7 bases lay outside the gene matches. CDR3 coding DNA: TGTGCCAGCAGCTTAGGTATACAGGGGGTCGGCACTGAAGCTTTCTTT. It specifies CASSLGIQGVGTEAFF. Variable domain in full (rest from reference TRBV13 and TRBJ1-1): AAGVIQSPRHLIKEKRETATLKCYPIPRHDTVYWYQQGPGQDPQFLISFYEKMQSDKGSIPDRFSAQQFSDYHSELNMSSLELGDSALYFCASSLGIQGVGTEAFFGQGTRLTVV.

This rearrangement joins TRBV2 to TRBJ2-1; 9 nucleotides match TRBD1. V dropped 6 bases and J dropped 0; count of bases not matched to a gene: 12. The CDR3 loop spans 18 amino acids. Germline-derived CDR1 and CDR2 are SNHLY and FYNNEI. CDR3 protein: CASSRDRAYTSSYNEQFF. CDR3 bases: TGTGCCAGCAGCCGGGACAGGGCCTACACTAGCTCCTACAATGAGCAGTTCTTC.

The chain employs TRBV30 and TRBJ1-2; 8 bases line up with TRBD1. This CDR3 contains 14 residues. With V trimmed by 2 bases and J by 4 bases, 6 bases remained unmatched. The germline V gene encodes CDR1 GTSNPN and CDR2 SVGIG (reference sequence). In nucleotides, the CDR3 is TGTGCCTGGAGTACAGGACAGGGCGTCTATGGCTACACCTTC. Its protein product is CAWSTGQGVYGYTF.